This T cell receptor beta chain was documented in a study of cytomegalovirus exposure and HLA in healthy donors. The study, taken as a whole, reports: Usually a TCR sequence was rare, but some public TCRs were found in many donors. Earlier analysis looked at TCR beta V segments, and most were productive about 90% or about 30% of the time. A few chains linked to CMV were shown in vitro to be specific for CMV antigens.

The primer mix had 60 Vbeta and 13 Jbeta primers. Clones were read by immunoSEQ multiplex PCR, and TCRdb kept only the in-frame ones, dropping some. The sample has about 140,000 clones; roughly 80% are singletons. A note on this clone: The antigen is unknown. The same CDR3 can be traced to other DNA sequences in this sample.

Germline V gene sequence: CDR1 ENHRY, CDR2 SYGVKD. Deletions cut 3 bases from V and 1 base from J, with 7 bases between. The CDR3 covers 14 residues. The TCR was taken from a woman between 45 and 60 years old in good health and CMV-seropositive. The material sequenced was PBMCs. This chain links TRBV10-3 with TRBJ2-1; D may be TRBD2 (5 bases). CDR3 nucleotides: TGTGCCATCAGTGACAGCGGATCCTACAATGAGCAGTTCTTC. Protein: CAISDSGSYNEQFF.